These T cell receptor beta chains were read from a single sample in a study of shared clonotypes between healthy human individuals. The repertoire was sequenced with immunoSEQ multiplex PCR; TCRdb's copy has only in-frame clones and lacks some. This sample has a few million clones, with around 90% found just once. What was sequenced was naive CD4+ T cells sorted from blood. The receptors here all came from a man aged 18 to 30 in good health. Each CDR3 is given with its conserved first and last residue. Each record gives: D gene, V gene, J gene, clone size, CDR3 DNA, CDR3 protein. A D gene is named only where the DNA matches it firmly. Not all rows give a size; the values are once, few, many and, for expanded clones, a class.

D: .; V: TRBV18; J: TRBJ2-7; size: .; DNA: TGTGCCAGCTCACCAGAAGGTTTAGGTCGCTCGCAGTACTTC; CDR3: CASSPEGLGRSQYF
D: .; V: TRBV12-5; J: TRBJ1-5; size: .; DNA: TGTGCTAGTGGTGGACCCGGGAGGTACAATCAGCCCCAGCATTTT; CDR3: CASGGPGRYNQPQHF
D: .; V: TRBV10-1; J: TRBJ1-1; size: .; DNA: TGCGCCAGCAGTGCGGGGGGGCTGAACACTGAAGCTTTCTTT; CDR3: CASSAGGLNTEAFF
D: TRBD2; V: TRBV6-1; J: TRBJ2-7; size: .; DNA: TGTGCCAGCAGTGGGAGACTAGCGTACAGCTCCTACGAGCAGTACTTC; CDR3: CASSGRLAYSSYEQYF
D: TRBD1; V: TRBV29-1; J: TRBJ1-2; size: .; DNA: TGCAGCGTGGGGGGACAGGGGGCCGGTTTCTATGGCTACACCTTC; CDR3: CSVGGQGAGFYGYTF
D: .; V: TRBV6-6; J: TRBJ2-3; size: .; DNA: TGTGCCAGCGGAGTCACAGCAGTAGATACGCAGTATTTT; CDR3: CASGVTAVDTQYF
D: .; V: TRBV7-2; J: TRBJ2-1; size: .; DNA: TGTGCCAGCAGCTTAGACCTCGGGGTACAGTTCTTC; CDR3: CASSLDLGVQFF
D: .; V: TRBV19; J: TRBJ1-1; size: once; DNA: TGTGCCAGTAGTATGGGTCCCCAGGAACCTAACACTGAAGCTTTCTTT; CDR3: CASSMGPQEPNTEAFF
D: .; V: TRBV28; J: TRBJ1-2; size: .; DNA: TGTGCCAGCAGTTCCCCTCGTAACTACACCTTC; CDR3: CASSSPRNYTF
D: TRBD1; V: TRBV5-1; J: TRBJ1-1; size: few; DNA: TGCGCCAGCCGGACAGGGGAAGGCACTGAAGCTTTCTTT; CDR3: CASRTGEGTEAFF
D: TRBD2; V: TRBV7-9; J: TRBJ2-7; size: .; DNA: TGTGCCAGCAGTCCTTGGACTAGCGGGAGCAACGAGCAGTACTTC; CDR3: CASSPWTSGSNEQYF
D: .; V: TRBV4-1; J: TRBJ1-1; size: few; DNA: TGCGCCAGCAGCCAAGGGTGGTGGGGGAACACTGAAGCTTTCTTT; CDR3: CASSQGWWGNTEAFF
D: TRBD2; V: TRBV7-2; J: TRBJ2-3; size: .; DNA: TGTGCCAGCAGCGTGACTAGCGGGGGAAGCACAGATACGCAGTATTTT; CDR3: CASSVTSGGSTDTQYF
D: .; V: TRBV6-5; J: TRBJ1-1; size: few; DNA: TGTGCCAGCAGTTTCGAGCCGAACACTGAAGCTTTCTTT; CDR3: CASSFEPNTEAFF
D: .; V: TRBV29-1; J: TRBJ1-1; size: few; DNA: TGCAGCGTTGCGGGCAGACTGAACACTGAAGCTTTCTTT; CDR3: CSVAGRLNTEAFF
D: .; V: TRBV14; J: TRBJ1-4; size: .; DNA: TGTGCCAGCAGCCAAGATACAAGTCTGGGGGAAAAACTGTTTTTT; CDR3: CASSQDTSLGEKLFF
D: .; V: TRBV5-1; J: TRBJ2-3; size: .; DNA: TGCGCCAGCAGCTTGGACAGAGATAGCACAGATACGCAGTATTTT; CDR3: CASSLDRDSTDTQYF
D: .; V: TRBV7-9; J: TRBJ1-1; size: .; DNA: TGTGCCAGCAGCGCGGCGGGGCTATTTGAAGCTTTCTTT; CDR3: CASSAAGLFEAFF
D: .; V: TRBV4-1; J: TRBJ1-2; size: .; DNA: TGCGCCAGCAGCCGGGACACCCCTAACTATGGCTACACCTTC; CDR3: CASSRDTPNYGYTF
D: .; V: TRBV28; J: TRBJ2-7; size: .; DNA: TGTGCCAGCACAAATCGGGTGGAGCAGTACTTC; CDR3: CASTNRVEQYF
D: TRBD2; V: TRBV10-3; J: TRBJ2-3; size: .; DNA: TGTGCCATCACTACTAGCGGGAGGACTAGCACAGATACGCAGTATTTT; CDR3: CAITTSGRTSTDTQYF
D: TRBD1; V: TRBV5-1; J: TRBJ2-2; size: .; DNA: TGCGCCAGCAGCTCCCCGGGACAGGGGGCTTTAGCCGGGGAGCTGTTTTTT; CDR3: CASSSPGQGALAGELFF
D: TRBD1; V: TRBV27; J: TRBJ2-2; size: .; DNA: TGTGCCAGCAGTTTATCGGTAGGGGGCTCCGGGGAGCTGTTTTTT; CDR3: CASSLSVGGSGELFF
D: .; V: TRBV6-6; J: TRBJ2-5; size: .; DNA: TGTGCCAGCAGTTACCCGGGCGGGGTGGTAGAGACCCAGTACTTC; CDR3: CASSYPGGVVETQYF
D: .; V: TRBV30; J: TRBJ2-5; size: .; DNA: TGTGCCTGGATAGGGGGGCCCTACGGGGAGCAGTACTTC; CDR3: CAWIGGPYGEQYF
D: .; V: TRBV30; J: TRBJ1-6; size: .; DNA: TGTGCCTGTACGTTAAACTCCTATAATTCACCCCTCCACTTT; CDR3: CACTLNSYNSPLHF
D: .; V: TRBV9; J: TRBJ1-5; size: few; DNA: TGTGCCAGCAGCCTAACAGGGATCGATCAGCCCCAGCATTTT; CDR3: CASSLTGIDQPQHF
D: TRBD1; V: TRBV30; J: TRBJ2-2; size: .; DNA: TGTGCCTGGAGGGCCAACAGGGGAAACACCGGGGAGCTGTTTTTT; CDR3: CAWRANRGNTGELFF
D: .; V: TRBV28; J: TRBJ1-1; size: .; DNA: TGTGCCAGCAGATACGGTACAGCGAACACTGAAGCTTTCTTT; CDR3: CASRYGTANTEAFF
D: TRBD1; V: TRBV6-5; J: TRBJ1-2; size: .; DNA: TGTGCCAGCACGGACAGGGTCTATGGCTACACCTTC; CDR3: CASTDRVYGYTF
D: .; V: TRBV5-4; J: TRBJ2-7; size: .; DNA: TGTGCCAGCAGCCCCGAGGGGACGAGCTCCTACGAGCAGTACTTC; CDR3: CASSPEGTSSYEQYF
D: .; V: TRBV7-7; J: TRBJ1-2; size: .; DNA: TGTGCTAGCAGCCCCCCTCTTACGCAGCTTAACTATGGCTACACCTTC; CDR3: CASSPPLTQLNYGYTF
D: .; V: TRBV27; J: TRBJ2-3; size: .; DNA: TGTGCCAGCAGTTTTAAAGTAATAGATACGCAGTATTTT; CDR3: CASSFKVIDTQYF
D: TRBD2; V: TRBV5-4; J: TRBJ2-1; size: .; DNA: TGTGCCAGCAGCTTGGCGGGGGGAAGAGAGCAGTTCTTC; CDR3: CASSLAGGREQFF
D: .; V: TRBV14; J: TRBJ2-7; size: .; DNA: TGTGCCAGCAGCCAAGGGAACGAGCAGTACTTC; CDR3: CASSQGNEQYF
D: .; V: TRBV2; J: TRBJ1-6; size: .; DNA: TGTGCCAGCAGTGAAGAGTTAAATTCACCCCTCCACTTT; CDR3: CASSEELNSPLHF
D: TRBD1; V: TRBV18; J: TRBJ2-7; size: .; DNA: TGTGCCAGCTCACCAGGGACAGGGGAAGGGTCCTACGAGCAGTACTTC; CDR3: CASSPGTGEGSYEQYF
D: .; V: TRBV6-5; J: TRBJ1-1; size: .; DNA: TGTGCCAGCAGCCGGGGACGGACTAACACTGAAGCTTTCTTT; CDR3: CASSRGRTNTEAFF
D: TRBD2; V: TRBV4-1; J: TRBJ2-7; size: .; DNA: TGCGCCAGCAGCCAAGGTGACCCATCTAGCGGTGCCTACGAGCAGTACTTC; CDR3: CASSQGDPSSGAYEQYF
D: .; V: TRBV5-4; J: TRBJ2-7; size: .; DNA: TGTGCCAGCAGCCCCTTCTCCGAGGCGGCCTACGAGCAGTACTTC; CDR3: CASSPFSEAAYEQYF
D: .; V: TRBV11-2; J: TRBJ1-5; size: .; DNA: TGTGCCAGCAGCCTTGGGCTGAATGCTCAGCCCCAGCATTTT; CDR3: CASSLGLNAQPQHF
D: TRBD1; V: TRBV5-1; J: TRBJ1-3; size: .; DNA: TGCGCCAGCAGTTTAAGACAGGGGGGGATTTCTGGAAACACCATATATTTT; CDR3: CASSLRQGGISGNTIYF
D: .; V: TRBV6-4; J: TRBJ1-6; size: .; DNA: TGTGCCAGCAGTGAGGCTGGAAATTCACCCCTCCACTTT; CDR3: CASSEAGNSPLHF
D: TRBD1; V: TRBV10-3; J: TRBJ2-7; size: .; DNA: TGTGCCATCAGTGAAACAGGGGGAAACTCCTACGAGCAGTACTTC; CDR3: CAISETGGNSYEQYF
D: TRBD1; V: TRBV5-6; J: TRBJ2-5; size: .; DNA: TGTGCCAGCAGCCAAGACAGGGGGCTAAGCCAAGAGACCCAGTACTTC; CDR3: CASSQDRGLSQETQYF
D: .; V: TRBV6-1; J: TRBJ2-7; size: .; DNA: TGTGCCAGCAAAAGGTGGGTTGGGACTGACTACGAGCAGTACTTC; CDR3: CASKRWVGTDYEQYF
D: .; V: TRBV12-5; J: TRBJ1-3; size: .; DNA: TGTGCTAGTGGTTTGGTACTTACAGGGTCTGGAAACACCATATATTTT; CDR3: CASGLVLTGSGNTIYF
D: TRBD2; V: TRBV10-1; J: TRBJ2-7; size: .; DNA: TGCGCCAGCAGTGAGCGGGTAGCGGGGGTCTACGAGCAGTACTTC; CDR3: CASSERVAGVYEQYF
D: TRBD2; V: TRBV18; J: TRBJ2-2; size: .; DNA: TGTGCCAGCTCACTGGGGACTAGCGTCGGCGGGGAGCTGTTTTTT; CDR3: CASSLGTSVGGELFF
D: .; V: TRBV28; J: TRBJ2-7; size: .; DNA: TGTGCCAGCAGTTTTTTGGCTTACCTCTACGAGCAGTACTTC; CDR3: CASSFLAYLYEQYF
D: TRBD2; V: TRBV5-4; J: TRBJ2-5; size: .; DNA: TGTGCCAGCAGCCCTGGGGGGGGGAAGGTCGGCCAAGAGACCCAGTACTTC; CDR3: CASSPGGGKVGQETQYF
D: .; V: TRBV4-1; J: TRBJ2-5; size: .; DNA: TGCGCCAGCAGCCAAGTTATAATAAACCAAGAGACCCAGTACTTC; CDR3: CASSQVIINQETQYF
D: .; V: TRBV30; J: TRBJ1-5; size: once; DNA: TGTGCCTTCTCGCGCCAGGGAGGCTCCAATCAGCCCCAGCATTTT; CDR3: CAFSRQGGSNQPQHF
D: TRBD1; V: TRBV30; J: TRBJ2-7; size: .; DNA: TGTGCCTGGAGGGGACAGGGGGCCGGCTACGAGCAGTACTTC; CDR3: CAWRGQGAGYEQYF
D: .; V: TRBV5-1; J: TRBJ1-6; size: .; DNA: TGCGCCAGCTCCGGGACTAATAATTCACCCCTCCACTTT; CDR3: CASSGTNNSPLHF
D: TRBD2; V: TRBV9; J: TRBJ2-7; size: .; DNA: TGTGCCAGCAGTCGGACTAGCGGGATTAACGAGCAGTACTTC; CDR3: CASSRTSGINEQYF
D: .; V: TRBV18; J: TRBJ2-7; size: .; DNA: TGTGCCAGCTCACCGCTGACAGGAGGGGCCTACGAGCAGTACTTC; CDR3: CASSPLTGGAYEQYF